This T cell receptor (beta chain) was sequenced during a study of control samples from healthy donors and cancer patients. Here immunoSEQ multiplex PCR was the method, and the copy in TCRdb shows in-frame clones only, minus some. The ten top clones account for around 2%, within a sample of about 190,000 clones. CDR1 and CDR2 from the germline V gene are SGDLS and YYNGEE. This CDR3 is 14 amino acids long. Trimming left V 4 bases short and J 8 bases short, with 16 bases between. V usage is TRBV9 and J usage is TRBJ1-3; weak D call: TRBD1 (6 bases). The sample consisted of blood. The receptor comes from a woman aged 25 to 39 in good health. The CDR3 here is CASSLEAGEDTIYF. CDR3 DNA: TGTGCCAGCAGCTTAGAGGCAGGGGAGGACACCATATATTTT.